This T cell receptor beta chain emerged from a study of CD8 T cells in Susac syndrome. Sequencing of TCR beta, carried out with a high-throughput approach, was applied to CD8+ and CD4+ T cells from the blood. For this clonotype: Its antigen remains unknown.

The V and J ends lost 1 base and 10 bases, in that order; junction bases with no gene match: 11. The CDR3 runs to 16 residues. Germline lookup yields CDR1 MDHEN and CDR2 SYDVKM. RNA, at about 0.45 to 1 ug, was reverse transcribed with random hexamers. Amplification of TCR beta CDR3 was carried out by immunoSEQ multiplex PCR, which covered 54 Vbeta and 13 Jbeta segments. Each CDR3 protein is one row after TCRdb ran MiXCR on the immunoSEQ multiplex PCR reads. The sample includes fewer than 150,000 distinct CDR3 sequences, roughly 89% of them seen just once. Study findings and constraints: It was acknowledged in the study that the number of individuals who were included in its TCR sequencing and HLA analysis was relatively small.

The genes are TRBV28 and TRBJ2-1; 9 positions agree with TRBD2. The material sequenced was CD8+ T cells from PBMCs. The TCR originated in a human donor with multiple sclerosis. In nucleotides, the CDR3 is TGTGCCAGCAGTTTATTGGGCGGGAGGGCCTCCAGGGAGCAGTTCTTC. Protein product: CASSLLGGRASREQFF.